The rows below give T cell receptor beta chains drawn from one sample of a study of response to subunit inactivated influenza vaccine. TCRdb itself ran the RT-PCR reads through MiXCR, one entry per CDR3 protein. Counted here are 400,000 to 650,000 distinct CDR3 sequences, roughly 7.6% occurring once; the ten biggest clones make up 10% to 15%. Sequencing used PBMCs from blood, obtained less than 30 months after vaccination. Receptor source: a man aged 50 to 75 who received an inactivated influenza vaccine. CDR3s include the opening cysteine and the closing phenylalanine or tryptophan. A D gene is named only where the DNA matches it firmly. Clone size is stated in some rows and not others, as once, few, many or a class when expanded.

cdr3_aa cdr3_nt d_call j_call clone_size v_call
CSAPNPKLAGGLDTQYF TGCAGTGCTCCCAACCCCAAACTAGCGGGAGGATTAGATACGCAGTATTTT TRBD2 TRBJ2-3 few TRBV20-1
CASTQDSLGSNEQFF TGTGCCAGCACCCAGGACAGTCTGGGCTCTAATGAGCAGTTCTTC - TRBJ2-1 few TRBV7-2
CASSPARRLSYNEQFF TGTGCCAGCAGTCCCGCCCGCCGGCTCTCCTACAATGAGCAGTTCTTC - TRBJ2-1 few TRBV12-3/TRBV12-4
CASSLTGTSGGAGEQFF TGCGCCAGCAGCTTGACCGGGACTAGCGGGGGGGCTGGTGAGCAGTTCTTC TRBD2 TRBJ2-1 once TRBV5-1
CASSLGGQVTDTQYF TGTGCCAGCAGCTTAGGGGGACAAGTCACAGATACGCAGTATTTT - TRBJ2-3 few TRBV7-2
CSATRTKWQPQHF TGCAGTGCTACAAGGACAAAGTGGCAGCCCCAGCATTTT - TRBJ1-5 - TRBV20-1
CSVSTGGMGAYEQYF TGCAGCGTTTCGACAGGGGGCATGGGAGCCTACGAGCAGTACTTC TRBD1 TRBJ2-7 many TRBV29-1
CAISPTSGGNNEQFF TGTGCCATCAGTCCGACTAGCGGCGGAAACAATGAGCAGTTCTTC TRBD2 TRBJ2-1 few TRBV10-3
CATGSDRQETQYF TGTGCCACCGGCAGCGACCGACAAGAGACCCAGTACTTC - TRBJ2-5 few TRBV11-2
CASTPLGRALFTGELFF TGTGCCAGCACTCCACTGGGGAGGGCATTATTCACCGGGGAGCTGTTTTTT TRBD2 TRBJ2-2 - TRBV7-2
CASSQGVGVEEKLFF TGTGCCAGCAGCCAGGGAGTAGGGGTGGAAGAAAAACTGTTTTTT - TRBJ1-4 - TRBV14
CASSASGGLSYEQYF TGTGCCAGCAGCGCAAGCGGGGGCCTTTCCTACGAGCAGTACTTC TRBD2 TRBJ2-7 few TRBV7-2
CASSLSYTEAFF TGTGCCAGCAGCTTATCGTACACTGAAGCTTTCTTT - TRBJ1-1 - TRBV7-9
CASLGRTGRGNTEAFF TGTGCCAGCCTCGGGAGGACAGGACGTGGGAACACTGAAGCTTTCTTT TRBD1 TRBJ1-1 - TRBV6-2/TRBV6-3
CASSQDPRTEAFF TGTGCCAGCAGCCAAGATCCACGGACTGAAGCTTTCTTT - TRBJ1-1 many TRBV3-1
CAWSELGGNQPQHF TGTGCCTGGAGTGAATTGGGGGGCAATCAGCCCCAGCATTTT - TRBJ1-5 few TRBV30
CATSDRTPGRNNEQFF TGTGCCACCAGTGACAGAACGCCCGGGAGAAACAATGAGCAGTTCTTC - TRBJ2-1 few TRBV24-1
CASSLLAGELFF TGTGCCAGCAGCTTGCTAGCCGGGGAGCTGTTTTTT - TRBJ2-2 many TRBV5-6
CASSRRTRGTGELFF TGTGCCAGCAGTCGCAGGACTAGGGGTACCGGGGAGCTGTTTTTT TRBD2 TRBJ2-2 - TRBV5-4
CATSRGTGIEQYF TGTGCCACCAGCAGAGGAACAGGGATTGAGCAGTACTTC - TRBJ2-7 - TRBV15
CASSPRGSRDTQYF TGTGCCAGCAGTCCGAGAGGTAGCAGGGATACGCAGTATTTT - TRBJ2-3 - TRBV6-2/TRBV6-3
CASCLSRPSSYEQYF TGTGCCAGCTGTTTAAGCAGGCCCAGCTCCTACGAGCAGTACTTC - TRBJ2-7 - TRBV27
CAISESGQVAYEQYF TGTGCCATCAGTGAGTCTGGACAGGTCGCCTACGAGCAGTACTTC TRBD1 TRBJ2-7 many TRBV10-3
CASSVGRGTEAFF TGTGCCAGCAGCGTAGGCAGGGGAACTGAAGCTTTCTTT - TRBJ1-1 many TRBV9
CSVDGAGGPYEQYF TGCAGCGTTGATGGGGCAGGGGGCCCCTACGAGCAGTACTTC TRBD1 TRBJ2-7 - TRBV29-1
CASSPRNSANTGELFF TGTGCCAGCAGCCCCAGGAATTCAGCGAACACCGGGGAGCTGTTTTTT - TRBJ2-2 - TRBV5-5
CASSPRTKDRRNTGELFF TGTGCCAGCAGCCCCCGAACTAAGGACAGGAGGAACACCGGGGAGCTGTTTTTT TRBD1 TRBJ2-2 - TRBV11-1
CSATPGLAGEADTQYF TGCAGTGCTACTCCTGGACTAGCGGGAGAGGCAGATACGCAGTATTTT TRBD2 TRBJ2-3 - TRBV20-1
CASSTYPSDRRLAELFF TGCGCCAGCAGCACATACCCGTCGGACAGACGTTTAGCGGAGCTGTTTTTT - TRBJ2-2 many TRBV5-1
CASSKEQAPLGTGPYEQYF TGTGCCAGCAGCAAAGAACAAGCCCCCCTTGGGACGGGGCCCTACGAGCAGTACTTC - TRBJ2-7 few TRBV21-1